Listed below are T cell receptor beta chains from one sample, sequenced in a study of T cells after yellow fever vaccination. TCRdb analysed the 5' RACE reads with MiXCR anew, one entry per CDR3 protein. Of tens of thousands of distinct CDR3 sequences listed, 6.5% to 9% are singletons. Sequenced material: CD8+ T cells sorted from PBMCs, taken 15 days after the yellow fever booster vaccination. The receptor set was obtained from a man between 25 and 39 years old who received the YFV17D yellow fever vaccine. Both conserved end residues are part of each CDR3. The order of the fields is V gene, J gene, D gene, clone size, CDR3 DNA, CDR3 protein. A D gene is named only where the DNA matches it firmly. The size entry is marked missing in some rows and otherwise reads once, few, many or a size class.

TRBV27	TRBJ2-1	TRBD2	many	TGTGCCAGCAGTTCGCTAGCGGGAGGGCCGGTTGAGCAGTTCTTC	CASSSLAGGPVEQFF
TRBV27	TRBJ2-5	.	many	TGTGCCAGCAGTTTTGGAGGGATAGAGACCCAGTACTTC	CASSFGGIETQYF
TRBV28	TRBJ2-5	.	many	TGTGCCAGCAACCCTCCTAACCAAGAGACCCAGTACTTC	CASNPPNQETQYF
TRBV7-9	TRBJ1-1	.	many	TGTGCCAGCAGCCCAGGGACTGAAGCTTTCTTT	CASSPGTEAFF
TRBV4-3	TRBJ1-4	.	many	TGCGCCAGCAGCCAAGAAGAAGGAGATTTTGAAAAACTGTTTTTT	CASSQEEGDFEKLFF
TRBV20-1	TRBJ2-1	.	many	TGCAGTGCTAGTTGGCACCAAGTCGGGAATGAGCAGTTCTTC	CSASWHQVGNEQFF
TRBV4-2	TRBJ1-2	.	few	TGTGCCAGCAGCCTCAGGGGAGGCTACACCTTC	CASSLRGGYTF
TRBV5-1	TRBJ1-1	.	.	TGCGCCAGCAGTTCTGGACAGAATGAAGCTTTCTTT	CASSSGQNEAFF
TRBV7-2	TRBJ2-7	.	many	TGTGCCAGTACGGGGGACTACGAGCAGTACTTC	CASTGDYEQYF
TRBV10-3	TRBJ2-7	.	many	TGTGCCATTCGCGCTCCCGGGACACTGGCCGAGCAGTACTTC	CAIRAPGTLAEQYF
TRBV29-1	TRBJ2-7	.	many	TGCAGCGTGTTTGCAAACTACGAGCAGTACTTC	CSVFANYEQYF
TRBV20-1	TRBJ2-7	TRBD2	many	TGCAGTGCTAGAGGCACCAGCGGGAGTTTGAACGAGCAGTACTTC	CSARGTSGSLNEQYF
TRBV12-3/TRBV12-4	TRBJ2-3	TRBD2	many	TGTGCCAGCAGACCTAGCGGGCTCACAGATACGCAGTATTTT	CASRPSGLTDTQYF
TRBV30	TRBJ1-1	.	many	TGTGCCTGGGGGATCCTGGGCACTGAAGCTTTCTTT	CAWGILGTEAFF
TRBV5-1	TRBJ2-1	TRBD2	many	TGCGCCAGCAGCCAGACGGGACTAGCGGGAGGAAGCAATGAGCAGTTCTTC	CASSQTGLAGGSNEQFF
TRBV5-5	TRBJ2-1	.	many	TGTGCCAGCAGCGGGGACTCATCCTACAATGAGCAGTTCTTC	CASSGDSSYNEQFF
TRBV29-1	TRBJ2-1	TRBD1	many	TGCAGCGTTGCGGGACAGAGAAACAATGAGCAGTTCTTC	CSVAGQRNNEQFF
TRBV27	TRBJ2-1	TRBD2	many	TGTGCCAGCAGTTCCGGACTAGCGGGAGTAGGATACAATGAGCAGTTCTTC	CASSSGLAGVGYNEQFF
TRBV7-8	TRBJ2-7	.	medium-sized	TGTGCCAGCAGCTTAGTATACGAGCAGTACTTC	CASSLVYEQYF
TRBV27	TRBJ2-2	.	many	TGTGCCAGCAGTTTCAGCACCGGGGAGCTGTTTTTT	CASSFSTGELFF
TRBV5-1	TRBJ2-3	TRBD1	many	TGCGCCAGCAGCCGTGATTCGGGACAGGGGGCCACAGATACGCAGTATTTT	CASSRDSGQGATDTQYF
TRBV27	TRBJ2-7	.	many	TGTGCCAGCAGTCCACCTGGTTACGAGCAGTACTTC	CASSPPGYEQYF
TRBV5-4	TRBJ2-7	TRBD1	many	TGTGCCAGCAGCTGGGGGACAGGGGTCGAGCAGTACTTC	CASSWGTGVEQYF
TRBV25-1	TRBJ2-3	.	many	TGTGCCAGCTCCGGAGCCACAGATACGCAGTATTTT	CASSGATDTQYF
TRBV5-1	TRBJ2-7	.	many	TGCGCCAGCAGCTTCGATTCCTACGAGCAGTACTTC	CASSFDSYEQYF
TRBV29-1	TRBJ2-2	.	many	TGCAGCGTAAGGCTGCCCACCGGGGAGCTGTTTTTT	CSVRLPTGELFF
TRBV27	TRBJ1-5	TRBD1	many	TGTGCCAGCAGTCAACAGGGGTGGTCGCAGCCCCAGCATTTT	CASSQQGWSQPQHF
TRBV6-6	TRBJ1-1	.	many	TGTGCCAGCAGTTACTCCGCCGGGGCGGGGAATGAAGCTTTCTTT	CASSYSAGAGNEAFF
TRBV30	TRBJ2-2	TRBD2	medium-sized	TGTGCCTGGAGAGCCGGGACTAGTGACACCGGGGAGCTGTTTTTT	CAWRAGTSDTGELFF
TRBV12-3/TRBV12-4	TRBJ2-7	.	many	TGTGCCAGCAGTCCCCCAGACAAAGACTCCTACGAGCAGTACTTC	CASSPPDKDSYEQYF
TRBV7-9	TRBJ2-1	TRBD2	many	TGTGCCAGCAACGGACTAGCGGGACTAGATAACAATGAGCAGTTCTTC	CASNGLAGLDNNEQFF
TRBV3-1	TRBJ2-3	.	many	TGTGCCAGCAGCCAAGATCTCAGCGTATACACAGATACGCAGTATTTT	CASSQDLSVYTDTQYF
TRBV30	TRBJ2-7	.	many	TGTGCCTGGAGTGTAGGGGCTTCCGATTACGAGCAGTACTTC	CAWSVGASDYEQYF
TRBV7-3	TRBJ1-4	TRBD1	many	TGTGCCAGCAGCTTTCTAGGGGGCGGACTGTTTTTT	CASSFLGGGLFF
TRBV7-2	TRBJ2-5	TRBD1	many	TGTGCCAGCAGCCCCCGACAGGGGCGGCCAGAGACCCAGTACTTC	CASSPRQGRPETQYF
TRBV5-4	TRBJ1-1	.	.	TGTGCCAGCAGCCTGGGACTGACTGAAGCTTTCTTT	CASSLGLTEAFF
TRBV20-1	TRBJ2-2	.	many	TGCAGTGCTAGAGAACAGTTTACCGGGGAGCTGTTTTTT	CSAREQFTGELFF
TRBV6-5	TRBJ1-3	TRBD1	few	TGTGCCAGCAAGACAGGGAACACCATATATTTT	CASKTGNTIYF
TRBV18	TRBJ2-7	TRBD1	many	TGTGCCAGCTCACCTGGGACAGGGGAGGTCTACGAGCAGTACTTC	CASSPGTGEVYEQYF
TRBV7-6	TRBJ2-1	TRBD2	many	TGTGCCAGCAGCTTAGTTTCTCTAGCGGGAGGGTCCTACAATGAGCAGTTCTTC	CASSLVSLAGGSYNEQFF
TRBV19	TRBJ2-7	TRBD2	many	TGTGCCAGTAGTACCGCCGGACTAGCGGGGGCCTACGAGCAGTACTTC	CASSTAGLAGAYEQYF
TRBV7-9	TRBJ1-5	.	many	TGTGCCAGCAGCCCCCCCGGCAGTAGCAATCAGCCCCAGCATTTT	CASSPPGSSNQPQHF
TRBV7-9	TRBJ2-5	TRBD1	many	TGTGCCAGCAGCTTCCTGTCGGGCAGGGGGGAGACCCAGTACTTC	CASSFLSGRGETQYF
TRBV29-1	TRBJ2-3	.	many	TGCAGCGCTACGATAGCTTGGGTGGGGCCAGATACGCAGTATTTT	CSATIAWVGPDTQYF
TRBV7-2	TRBJ1-1	.	.	TGTGCCAGCAGCTTGAATGGTGGGGCGAACACTGAAGCTTTCTTT	CASSLNGGANTEAFF
TRBV6-1	TRBJ1-1	.	.	TGTGCCAGCAGTCTAGCTAGGAACACTGAAGCTTTCTTT	CASSLARNTEAFF
TRBV6-1	TRBJ2-5	TRBD1	.	TGTGCCAGCAGTGATTTCGAGGGGACAGGGGAGACCCAGTACTTC	CASSDFEGTGETQYF
TRBV20-1	TRBJ2-4	.	many	TGCAGTGCTAGCTTGGGTTACGGCATTCAGTACTTC	CSASLGYGIQYF